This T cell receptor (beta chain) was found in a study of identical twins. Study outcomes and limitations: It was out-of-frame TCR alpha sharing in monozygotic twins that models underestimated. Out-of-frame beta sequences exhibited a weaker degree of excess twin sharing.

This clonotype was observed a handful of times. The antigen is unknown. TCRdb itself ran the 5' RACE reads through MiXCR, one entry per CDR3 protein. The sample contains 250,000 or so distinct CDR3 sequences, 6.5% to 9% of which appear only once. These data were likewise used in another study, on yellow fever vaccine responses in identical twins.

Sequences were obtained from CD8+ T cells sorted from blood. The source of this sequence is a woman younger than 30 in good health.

The chain's CDR3 is CAISEEDNTEAFF. CDR3 in DNA: TGTGCCATCAGTGAGGAGGATAACACTGAAGCTTTCTTT. V gene TRBV10-3 combines with J gene TRBJ1-1; D uncertain. The CDR3 spans 13 residues. The V and J ends lost 2 bases and 2 bases respectively, with 6 bases between them. Germline-derived CDR1 and CDR2 are ENHRY and SYGVKD.